Following are 7 T cell receptor beta chains from one sample sequenced in a study of control samples from healthy donors and cancer patients (dated by TCRdb to 2018 to 2021). Library method: the immunoSEQ multiplex PCR assay. This is the immuneACCESS table as TCRdb keeps it, with only in-frame sequences that have V and J called. A part of the clones is gone; compared with another copy, unresolved V genes explain less than half, and the rest is unexplained. The sample contains roughly 100,000 clones, more than 85% of them found a single time. The ten largest clones represent about 19% of the sample. Sequencing was performed on PBMCs. Receptors were obtained from a man aged 60 to 69 with lung cancer.

This clone was seen a few times. The rearrangement uses TRBV7-9 and TRBJ2-7; weak D call: TRBD1 (5 bases). This CDR3 spans 11 amino acids. V gave up 8 bases and J gave up 4 bases, with 9 bases separating them. The germline CDR1 and CDR2 sequences are SEHNR and FQNEAQ (reference sequence). Written as DNA, the CDR3 is TGTGCCAGCGCTGGGGCGTACGAGCAGTACGTC. This encodes CASAGAYEQYV.

The V call is TRBV2, the J call TRBJ1-1, with D perhaps matching TRBD1 (5 bases). Looked up from germline, CDR1 is SNHLY and CDR2 is FYNNEI. The CDR3 is 13 residues long. Between the trimmed V and J ends, which lost 3 bases and 1 base, there was a span of 6 bases. The CDR3 here is CASSDRENTEAFF. The CDR3 coding sequence is TGTGCCAGCAGTGACAGGGAGAACACTGAAGCTTTCTTT.

The chain's CDR3 is CASSSTGGNQPQHF. The CDR3 DNA sequence: TGCGCCAGCAGCTCTACAGGGGGCAATCAGCCCCAGCATTTT. V usage is TRBV5-1 and J usage is TRBJ1-5; 7 bases align to TRBD1. Germline lookup yields CDR1 SGHRS and CDR2 YFSETQ. V dropped 3 bases and J dropped 2; count of bases not matched to a gene: 2. The CDR3 is made up of 14 amino acids. The entire variable domain, with the rest obtained from reference TRBV5-1 and TRBJ1-5, is as follows: KAGVTQTPRYLIKTRGQQVTLSCSPISGHRSVSWYQQTPGQGLQFLFEYFSETQRNKGNFPGRFSGRQFSNSRSEMNVSTLELGDSALYLCASSSTGGNQPQHFGDGTRLSIL.

The V gene is TRBV7-2, the J gene TRBJ1-4, with D possibly being TRBD1 (5 bases). CDR1 is SGHTA, CDR2 FQGNSA, per germline. Trimming took 3 bases from V and 6 from J, leaving 11 bases between them. The CDR3 has 14 residues. CDR3 nucleotide sequence: TGTGCCAGCAGCTTGGTCGAGGGGTATGAAAAACTGTTTTTT. It codes for CASSLVEGYEKLFF. The full variable domain, in which reference TRBV7-2 and TRBJ1-4 provide the parts outside the CDR3, is GAGVSQSPSNKVTEKGKDVELRCDPISGHTALYWYRQSLGQGLEFLIYFQGNSAPDKSGLPSDRFSAERTGGSVSTLTIQRTQQEDSAVYLCASSLVEGYEKLFFGSGTQLSVL.

This clone has just one count. The genes are TRBV9 and TRBJ1-2, with unresolved D. Germline assignment: CDR1 SGDLS and CDR2 YYNGEE. Trimming left V 3 bases short and J 8 bases short, with 5 bases between. The CDR3 covers 10 residues. The CDR3 DNA reads TGTGCCAGCAGCGGGCGGGGCTACACCTTC. Protein sequence: CASSGRGYTF.

J is TRBJ1-1 and V is TRBV10-1; TRBD1 matches at 7 bases. Germline trimming cut 3 bases from V and 4 bases from J; bases unmatched to any gene: 8. The CDR3 runs to 15 residues. CDR1 is WNHNN and CDR2 is SYGVQD in the germline V gene (reference sequence). The CDR3 is CASSERTGLATEAFF. The CDR3, as DNA: TGCGCCAGCAGTGAACGGACAGGTCTTGCCACTGAAGCTTTCTTT.

This chain connects TRBV5-1 to TRBJ1-1; D is possibly TRBD1 (5 bases). V was pared by 4 bases and J by 1 base, with 11 bases between. The CDR3 loop spans 14 amino acids. The germline CDR1 and CDR2 sequences are SGHRS and YFSETQ. The CDR3 spells CASSGQGTNTEAFF. The CDR3 DNA is TGCGCCAGCAGCGGACAAGGGACGAACACTGAAGCTTTCTTT.